The 21 T cell receptor beta chains listed next were all sequenced from one sample in a study of T cells of healthy individuals. TCRdb processed the 5' RACE reads anew with MiXCR; each CDR3 protein has one entry. In the table there are about 96,000 distinct CDR3 sequences, about 16% of which are singletons. The receptors shown here come from a human donor in good health.

A few counts support this clonotype. CDR3 DNA: TGTGCCAGCAGCTTAGGGGGGACAGGGGGCCTCTGGAGCTACGAGCAGTACTTC. Protein: CASSLGGTGGLWSYEQYF. The gene calls are TRBV7-9 and TRBJ2-7; 12 bases fit TRBD1. V trimming: 1 base; J trimming: 3 bases; junction bases outside the gene matches: 10. Per the germline V gene, CDR1 is SEHNR and CDR2 is FQNEAQ (reference sequence). The CDR3 has 18 residues.

This clonotype has only a few counts. J is TRBJ2-7 and V is TRBV28, with a possible D match to TRBD1 (5 bases). This CDR3 comprises 12 residues. V lost 3 bases, J lost 3 bases, and 6 bases lay in between. Germline-derived CDR1 and CDR2 are MDHEN and SYDVKM. The CDR3 here is CASSLTVYEQYF. The DNA for the CDR3 is TGTGCCAGCAGTTTGACAGTCTACGAGCAGTACTTC.

This clonotype was seen more than once but under ten times. This chain connects TRBV6-5 to TRBJ1-2; 9 positions match TRBD1. After removal of 5 bases from V and 2 bases from J, the junction contained 3 bases not matched to a gene. Germline V gives CDR1 MNHEY, CDR2 SVGAGI. The CDR3 runs 14 residues. Here the CDR3 reads CASSPGQGNYGYTF. DNA of the CDR3: TGTGCCAGCAGTCCAGGACAGGGGAACTATGGCTACACCTTC.

This clonotype was detected a few times. The rearrangement uses TRBV28 and TRBJ2-5; D is possibly TRBD2 (6 bases). Trimming pared 3 bases from V and 0 bases from J, leaving 8 bases between. Germline CDR1 is MDHEN and CDR2 is SYDVKM. The CDR3 is 14 residues long. This CDR3 is CASSFGGNQETQYF. The CDR3 bases are TGTGCCAGCAGTTTTGGGGGGAACCAAGAGACCCAGTACTTC.

This clonotype has only a few counts. The V call is TRBV4-3, the J call TRBJ2-2; TRBD2 matches at 9 bases. J was trimmed by 0 bases and V by 5 bases; bases with no gene match: 4. Germline V gene sequence: CDR1 LGHNA, CDR2 YSLEER. The CDR3 contains 16 residues. CDR3 nucleotides: TGCGCCAGCAGCTCTCTAGCGGGGTCGAACACCGGGGAGCTGTTTTTT. Translation: CASSSLAGSNTGELFF.

This clonotype has ten or more counts. V gene TRBV10-3 combines with J gene TRBJ2-7, with a tentative D call TRBD2 (6 bases). Germline loops: CDR1 ENHRY, CDR2 SYGVKD. The CDR3 runs 15 residues. The V gene lost 5 bases and the J gene lost 0 bases, with 14 bases spanning the gap. CDR3 sequence: CAISHAGSSSYEQYF. DNA of the CDR3: TGTGCCATCAGTCATGCGGGGTCAAGCTCCTACGAGCAGTACTTC.

Of note for this clonotype: A much larger clone lies one base from this, so it may be a read error. The chain carries TRBV11-2 and TRBJ2-5; D is uncertain. The length of the CDR3 is 12 residues. Looked up from germline, CDR1 is SGHAT and CDR2 is FQNNGV. Deletions cut 6 bases from V and 1 base from J, with 6 bases between. CDR3 in amino acids: CASRTAQETQYF. CDR3 coding DNA: TGTGCCAGCAGAACAGCCCAAGAGACCCAGTACTTC.

This clonotype was observed a handful of times. V usage is TRBV25-1 and J usage is TRBJ2-1, with 10 bases aligning to TRBD2. From germline, CDR1 is MGHDK and CDR2 SYGVNS. CDR3 length: 16 amino acids. The trim removed 6 bases at V and 3 bases at J, leaving 8 bases unmatched. The CDR3 DNA reads TGTGCCAGCAGCCCCCGTTTAGCGGGGGGCTACAATGAGCAGTTCTTC. Translating it yields CASSPRLAGGYNEQFF.

The V gene is TRBV6-5, the J gene TRBJ2-5, with a possible D match to TRBD2 (5 bases). The CDR3 is 13 amino acids. V was pared by 6 bases and J by 5 bases, with 13 bases between. From germline, CDR1 is MNHEY and CDR2 SVGAGI. In DNA form, the CDR3 reads TGTGCCAGCAGCCACGAGGGTAGGGAGACCCAGTACTTC. It is translated as CASSHEGRETQYF.

The chain links TRBV5-1 to TRBJ1-2; D ambiguous. There are 13 residues in the CDR3. Looked up from germline, CDR1 is SGHRS and CDR2 is YFSETQ. The V gene lost 7 bases and the J gene lost 0 bases, with 10 bases spanning the gap. CDR3: CASSGPTNYGYTF. The CDR3, as DNA: TGCGCCAGCTCGGGCCCCACTAACTATGGCTACACCTTC.

This clonotype was observed a handful of times. The V call is TRBV20-1, the J call TRBJ1-1, with TRBD1 identical over 8 bases. V trimming: 3 bases; J trimming: 1 base; junction bases outside the gene matches: 7. Per germline, CDR1 DFQATT and CDR2 SNEGSKA (reference sequence). The CDR3 runs 15 residues. This CDR3 reads CSARTGEMGNTEAFF. The CDR3 bases are TGCAGTGCTAGGACAGGGGAAATGGGGAACACTGAAGCTTTCTTT.

The genes are TRBV15 and TRBJ2-3; no clear D gene. This CDR3 contains 12 residues. CDR1 and CDR2 from the germline V gene are LNHNV and YYDKDF (reference sequence). V shed 4 bases and J shed 2 bases, with 4 bases lying between them. The DNA of the CDR3 is TGTGCCACCAGCAAGCACACAGATACGCAGTATTTT. This encodes CATSKHTDTQYF.

This chain uses TRBV7-2 with TRBJ2-5; D remains ambiguous. The germline gives CDR1 SGHTA, CDR2 FQGNSA. The CDR3 has 14 residues. The V end was cut by 3 bases, the J end by 1 base, with 9 bases between. This CDR3 reads CASSFQIGQETQYF. The DNA for the CDR3 is TGTGCCAGCAGCTTTCAAATCGGCCAAGAGACCCAGTACTTC.

This clonotype came up many times. The chain has TRBV7-6 and TRBJ2-3, with D tentatively TRBD2 (7 bases). Per the germline V gene, CDR1 is SGHVS and CDR2 is FNYEAQ. This CDR3 is built from 18 residues. Deletions cut 4 bases from V and 3 bases from J, with 23 bases between. CDR3 sequence reads: CASSSEIAGAPGTDTQYF. The CDR3 DNA reads as TGTGCCAGCAGCTCAGAAATTGCGGGGGCCCCTGGGACAGATACGCAGTATTTT. The full variable domain, with the rest looked up from reference TRBV7-6 and TRBJ2-3, is GAGVSQSPRYKVTKRGQDVALRCDPISGHVSLYWYRQALGQGPEFLTYFNYEAQQDKSGLPNDRFSAERPEGSISTLTIQRTEQRDSAMYRCASSSEIAGAPGTDTQYFGPGTRLTVL.

This clonotype was seen only once. The V and J genes are TRBV18 and TRBJ1-1; 7 positions match TRBD1. Germline-derived CDR1 and CDR2 are KGHSH and LQKENI. There are 15 residues in the CDR3. V trimming: 8 bases; J trimming: 4 bases; junction bases outside the gene matches: 13. The CDR3 DNA reads TGTGCCAGCCCAACTATCGGGTCAGGGGGCACTGAAGCTTTCTTT. It is translated as CASPTIGSGGTEAFF.

In this sample, this clonotype turned up a few times. The chain carries TRBV6-1 and TRBJ2-3; 10 positions match TRBD2. V shed 4 bases and J 7 bases; nucleotides not matched to a gene: 17. Germline V gives CDR1 MNHNS, CDR2 SASEGT. This CDR3 has 18 residues. CDR3 protein: CASSGTSGSFGGVNTQYF. In DNA, the CDR3 is TGTGCCAGCAGTGGGACTAGCGGTTCCTTCGGCGGTGTAAATACGCAGTATTTT.

The chain has TRBV5-1 and TRBJ2-1, with 11 bases aligning to TRBD2. This CDR3 spans 17 amino acids. Germline V gives CDR1 SGHRS, CDR2 YFSETQ. The junction had 8 bases not matched to a gene; V was cut back by 3 bases and J by 3 bases. Here the CDR3 DNA reads TGCGCCAGCAGCTCGAGGCCGGGACTAGCGGACTACAATGAGCAGTTCTTC. Encoded protein: CASSSRPGLADYNEQFF.

This clonotype has more than one count but fewer than ten. This chain uses TRBV4-3 with TRBJ1-2; no reliable D call. The CDR3 consists of 15 residues. The germline V and J ends were trimmed by 0 bases and 4 bases, with 12 bases remaining between them. CDR1 is LGHNA and CDR2 is YSLEER in the germline V gene. The CDR3 DNA sequence: TGCGCCAGCAGCCAAGATCATCGCCATAGCTATGGCTACACCTTC. It encodes CASSQDHRHSYGYTF.

This clonotype was picked up a small number of times. The chain links TRBV11-2 to TRBJ1-5; no firm D call. Germline CDR1 reads SGHAT; CDR2 reads FQNNGV. This CDR3 contains 15 residues. With 1 base removed from V and 4 bases from J, the gap between germline ends came to 11 bases. CDR3 loop: CASSLGPSPNQPQHF. The CDR3 DNA sequence: TGTGCCAGCAGCTTAGGTCCCAGCCCGAATCAGCCCCAGCATTTT.

Many counts were recorded for this clonotype. This chain connects TRBV6-5 to TRBJ1-2, with 8 nucleotides matching TRBD1. CDR1 MNHEY and CDR2 SVGAGI come from the germline V gene. V was clipped by 2 bases and J by 4 bases; unmatched bases: 9. CDR3 size: 16 residues. The DNA for the CDR3 is TGTGCCAGCAGTTACGTGCGAACAGGGGGTGGCTATGGCTACACCTTC. This encodes CASSYVRTGGGYGYTF.

This clonotype turned up a few times. The chain recombines TRBV4-1 with TRBJ2-7, with 8 positions matching TRBD1. This CDR3 is built from 14 residues. Germline CDR1 reads MGHRA; CDR2 reads YSYEKL. The J segment lost 3 bases and the V segment lost 4 bases, leaving 5 bases of the junction unmatched. CDR3 in amino acids: CASSLLDRDYEQYF. DNA for the CDR3: TGCGCCAGCAGCCTATTGGACAGGGACTACGAGCAGTACTTC.